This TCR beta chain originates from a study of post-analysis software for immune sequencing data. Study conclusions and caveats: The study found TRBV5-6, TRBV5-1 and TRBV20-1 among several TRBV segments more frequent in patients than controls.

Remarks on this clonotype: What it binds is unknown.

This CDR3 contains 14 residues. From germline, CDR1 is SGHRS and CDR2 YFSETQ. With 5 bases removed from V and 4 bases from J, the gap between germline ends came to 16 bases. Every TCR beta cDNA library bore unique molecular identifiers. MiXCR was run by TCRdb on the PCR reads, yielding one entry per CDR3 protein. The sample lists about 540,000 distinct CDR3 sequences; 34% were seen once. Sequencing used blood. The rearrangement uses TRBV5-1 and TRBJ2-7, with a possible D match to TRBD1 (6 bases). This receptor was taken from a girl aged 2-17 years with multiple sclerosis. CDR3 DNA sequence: TGCGCCAGCAGGAAGGACAGCACTGATTACGAGCAGTACTTC. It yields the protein CASRKDSTDYEQYF.